A single sample is the source of the 5 T cell receptor beta chains below, sequenced in a study of molecular identifiers for immune sequencing clone quantification. MiXCR, applied by TCRdb to the PCR reads, yields one record per CDR3 protein. The table includes 68,000 or so distinct CDR3 sequences, 15% to 20% detected once. Sequenced: naive CD8+ T cells from blood, with Jurkat cell RNA spiked in. Subset here: FACS-sorted CD8+CD4-CCR7+CD45RA+ naive T cells. Receptor source: a human donor in good health. Some libraries in this study had Jurkat cell RNA spiked in.

As regards this clonotype: This may come from a read error, since a much larger clone is one base off. A read error is likely, as this CDR3 ends without the conserved phenylalanine or tryptophan. V and J are TRBV27 and TRBJ2-7, with a possible D match to TRBD1 (6 bases). Germline V lookup: CDR1 MNHEY, CDR2 SMNVEV (reference sequence). This CDR3 is built from 14 residues. Between the trimmed V and J ends, which lost 6 bases and 6 bases, there was a span of 18 bases. CDR3 loop: CASSSQGFGGEQYL. Written as DNA, the CDR3 is TGTGCCAGCAGCTCTCAGGGGTTCGGCGGCGAGCAGTACCTC.

As for this clonotype: At one end, the junction sequence differs from germline, possibly due to a read error. As DNA, the CDR3 is TGTGCCAGCAGCTACAAGATAGCGGGAATCAGAGATACGCGGTATTTT. Translation: CASSYKIAGIRDTRYF. V is TRBV7-2 and J is TRBJ2-3; 8 bases line up with TRBD2. The CDR3 sequence is 16 residues long. Germline V gene lookup returns CDR1 SGHTA and CDR2 FQGNSA.

This clonotype was seen at least ten times. The rearrangement links TRBV5-6 to TRBJ2-7, with 13 bases aligning to TRBD2. Germline V lookup: CDR1 SGHDT, CDR2 YYEEEE. The CDR3 runs to 15 residues. The junction had 4 bases not matched to a gene; V was cut back by 1 base and J by 6 bases. As DNA, the CDR3 is TGTGCCAGCAGCTTGACAGGACTAGCGGGAGCCGAGCAGTACTTC. It encodes CASSLTGLAGAEQYF.

This clonotype came up a few times. A read error may account for a junction end that differs from germline. This sequence joins TRBV5-1 and TRBJ1-1; D is unclear. CDR1 and CDR2 (germline): SGHRS, YFSETQ. The CDR3 spans 16 residues. The chain's CDR3 is CAGSPPGEGMNTEAFF. CDR3 coding DNA: TGCGCCGGCAGCCCCCCAGGAGAGGGCATGAACACTGAAGCTTTCTTT.

This clonotype was observed many times. The J gene is TRBJ2-7, the V gene TRBV7-9, with 7 bases lining up with TRBD2. The CDR3 has 14 residues. Trimming took 5 bases from V and 5 from J; bases not matched to a gene: 9. Germline V lookup: CDR1 SEHNR, CDR2 FQNEAQ (reference sequence). CDR3 loop: CASSTTSVSDEQYF. The DNA of the CDR3 is TGTGCCAGCAGCACCACTAGCGTCAGTGACGAGCAGTACTTC.